Listed below are T cell receptor beta chains from one sample, sequenced in a study of tumor-infiltrating lymphocytes in oesophageal squamous cell carcinoma. In TCRdb, the PCR reads were re-called with MiXCR into one record per CDR3 protein. The sample has about 15,000 distinct CDR3 sequences; about 50% are singletons. Sequences were obtained from esophageal tumor tissue. Receptors were obtained from a female donor with esophageal squamous cell carcinoma. CDR3s include the opening cysteine and the closing phenylalanine or tryptophan. D genes are given only for firm matches. Clone size, where shown, is once, few, many, or a class for clones that have expanded.

TRBJ2-3,TRBV5-1,once,-,CASSLRGDTSTDTQYF,TGCGCCAGCAGCTTGCGGGGGGACACTAGCACAGATACGCAGTATTTT
TRBJ2-5,TRBV6-1,-,-,CASSGGWGYNEQYF,TGTGCCAGCAGCGGAGGGTGGGGTTACAATGAGCAGTACTTC
TRBJ2-3,TRBV27,-,TRBD1,CASSPVGEGTGTQYF,TGTGCCAGCAGTCCCGTGGGAGAGGGGACAGGTACGCAGTATTTT
TRBJ2-3,TRBV7-3,once,TRBD1,CASSLTQGASEDTQYF,TGTGCCAGCAGCTTAACCCAGGGGGCTTCTGAAGATACGCAGTATTTT
TRBJ2-3,TRBV4-2,medium-sized,TRBD2,CASSRRTSGSTDTQYF,TGTGCCAGCAGCCGACGGACTAGCGGGAGCACAGATACGCAGTATTTT
TRBJ1-1,TRBV30,few,-,CAWSKRAMNTEAFF,TGTGCCTGGAGTAAACGGGCCATGAACACTGAAGCTTTCTTT
TRBJ2-1,TRBV7-4,-,-,CASSLEIGEQFF,TGTGCCAGCAGTCTAGAGATAGGTGAGCAGTTCTTC
TRBJ1-2,TRBV7-4,-,TRBD1,CASSFRGGTDYGYTF,TGTGCCAGCAGCTTCCGGGGTGGGACAGACTATGGCTACACCTTC
TRBJ2-2,TRBV7-3,-,TRBD2,CASSLTWTSGKTGELFF,TGTGCCAGCAGCTTAACGTGGACTAGCGGGAAAACCGGGGAGCTGTTTTTT
TRBJ2-4,TRBV7-3,-,TRBD1,CASSLQGAAKNIQYF,TGTGCCAGCAGCTTACAGGGGGCAGCCAAAAACATTCAGTACTTC
TRBJ1-4,TRBV7-6,-,-,CASSLVNVGSEKLFF,TGTGCCAGCAGCTTAGTAAACGTGGGGAGTGAAAAACTGTTTTTT
TRBJ1-2,TRBV12-3/TRBV12-4,-,-,CASATSENYGYTF,TGTGCCAGCGCCACCTCGGAAAACTATGGCTACACCTTC
TRBJ2-5,TRBV7-2,many,TRBD1,CASSAAGQGWETQYF,TGTGCCAGCAGCGCCGCGGGACAGGGGTGGGAGACCCAGTACTTC
TRBJ2-6,TRBV7-3,-,-,CASSVTGSGANVLTF,TGTGCCAGCAGCGTCACAGGGAGCGGGGCCAACGTCCTGACTTTC
TRBJ2-5,TRBV11-2,-,-,CASSPIGEGSLETQYF,TGTGCCAGCAGCCCCATCGGGGAAGGGAGTCTGGAGACCCAGTACTTC
TRBJ2-7,TRBV7-2,few,TRBD1,CASSLITGQAYEQYF,TGTGCCAGCAGCCTAATTACGGGACAGGCCTACGAGCAGTACTTC
TRBJ2-7,TRBV27,-,TRBD1,CATSSGTVTYEQYF,TGTGCCACCTCCTCCGGGACAGTCACCTACGAGCAGTACTTC
TRBJ2-7,TRBV6-6,-,TRBD1,CASRTGTGSNYEQYF,TGTGCCAGCAGAACCGGGACAGGGTCGAACTACGAGCAGTACTTC
TRBJ2-1,TRBV7-8,-,TRBD1,CASSLIPGQANEQFF,TGTGCCAGCAGCCTAATACCGGGACAGGCGAATGAGCAGTTCTTC
TRBJ2-3,TRBV7-2,few,-,CASSLGTDTQYF,TGTGCCAGCAGCTTGGGCACAGATACGCAGTATTTT
TRBJ2-3,TRBV5-4,-,TRBD1,CASSLGTVGTDTQYF,TGTGCCAGCAGCCTAGGGACAGTAGGCACAGATACGCAGTATTTT
TRBJ2-3,TRBV6-1,-,TRBD2,CASSEFAGGKDTQYF,TGTGCCAGCAGTGAATTTGCGGGAGGGAAGGATACGCAGTATTTT